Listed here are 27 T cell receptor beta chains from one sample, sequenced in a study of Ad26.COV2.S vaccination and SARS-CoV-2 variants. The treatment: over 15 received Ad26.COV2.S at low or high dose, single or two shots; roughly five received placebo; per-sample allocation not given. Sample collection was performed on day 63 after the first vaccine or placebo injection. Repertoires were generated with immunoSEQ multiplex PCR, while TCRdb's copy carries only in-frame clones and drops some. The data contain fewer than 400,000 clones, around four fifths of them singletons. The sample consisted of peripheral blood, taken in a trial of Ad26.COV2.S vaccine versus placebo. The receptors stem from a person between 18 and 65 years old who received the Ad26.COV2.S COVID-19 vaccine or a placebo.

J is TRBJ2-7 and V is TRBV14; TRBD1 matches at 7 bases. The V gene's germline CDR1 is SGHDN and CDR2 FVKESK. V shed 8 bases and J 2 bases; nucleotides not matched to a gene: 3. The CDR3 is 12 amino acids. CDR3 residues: CASGGQTYEQYF. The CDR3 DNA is TGTGCCAGCGGGGGACAGACCTACGAGCAGTACTTC. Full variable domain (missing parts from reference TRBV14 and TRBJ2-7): EAGVTQFPSHSVIEKGQTVTLRCDPISGHDNLYWYRRVMGKEIKFLLHFVKESKQDESGMPNNRFLAERTGGTYSTLKVQPAELEDSGVYFCASGGQTYEQYFGPGTRLTVT.

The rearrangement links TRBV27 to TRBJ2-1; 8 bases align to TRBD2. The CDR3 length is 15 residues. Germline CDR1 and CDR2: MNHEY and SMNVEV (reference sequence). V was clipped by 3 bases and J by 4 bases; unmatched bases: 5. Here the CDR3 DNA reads TGTGCCAGCAGTTTTGGTAGCGGGGCTTACAATGAGCAGTTCTTC. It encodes CASSFGSGAYNEQFF.

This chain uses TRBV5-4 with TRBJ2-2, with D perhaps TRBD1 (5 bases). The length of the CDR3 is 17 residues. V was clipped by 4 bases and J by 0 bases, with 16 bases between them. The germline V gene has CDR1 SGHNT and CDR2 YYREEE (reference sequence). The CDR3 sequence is CASSQDTFNANTGELFF. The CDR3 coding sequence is TGTGCCAGCAGCCAGGACACTTTCAACGCGAACACCGGGGAGCTGTTTTTT.

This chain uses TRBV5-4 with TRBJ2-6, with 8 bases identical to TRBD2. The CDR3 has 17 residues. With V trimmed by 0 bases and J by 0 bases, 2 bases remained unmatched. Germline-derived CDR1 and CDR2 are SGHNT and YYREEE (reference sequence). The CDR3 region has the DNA TGTGCCAGCAGCTTGGCCGGGAGGGGCTCTGGGGCCAACGTCCTGACTTTC. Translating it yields CASSLAGRGSGANVLTF.

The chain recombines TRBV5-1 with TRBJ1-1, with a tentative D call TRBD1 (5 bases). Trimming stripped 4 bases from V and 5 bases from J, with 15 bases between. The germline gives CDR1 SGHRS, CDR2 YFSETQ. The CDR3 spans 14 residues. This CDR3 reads CASSPIPGGTEAFF. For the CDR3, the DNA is TGCGCCAGCAGCCCCATACCTGGGGGGACTGAAGCTTTCTTT.

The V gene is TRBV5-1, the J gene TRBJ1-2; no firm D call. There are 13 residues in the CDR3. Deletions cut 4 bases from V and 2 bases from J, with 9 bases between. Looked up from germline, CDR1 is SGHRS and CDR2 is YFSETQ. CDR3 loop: CASSHDRNYGYTF. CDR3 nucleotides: TGCGCCAGCAGCCATGACCGGAACTATGGCTACACCTTC.

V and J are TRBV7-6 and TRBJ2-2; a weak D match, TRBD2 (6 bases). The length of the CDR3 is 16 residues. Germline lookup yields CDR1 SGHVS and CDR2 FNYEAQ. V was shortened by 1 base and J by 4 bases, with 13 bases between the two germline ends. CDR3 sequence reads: CASSLVGTGLTGELFF. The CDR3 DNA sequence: TGTGCCAGCAGCTTAGTTGGGACGGGACTCACCGGGGAGCTGTTTTTT.

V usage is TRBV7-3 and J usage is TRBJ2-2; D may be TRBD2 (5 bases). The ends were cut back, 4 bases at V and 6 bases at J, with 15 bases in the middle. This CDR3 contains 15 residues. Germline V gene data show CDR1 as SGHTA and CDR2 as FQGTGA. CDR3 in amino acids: CASSSRRAAAGELFF. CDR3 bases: TGTGCCAGCAGCTCCCGGCGGGCGGCGGCCGGGGAGCTGTTTTTT.

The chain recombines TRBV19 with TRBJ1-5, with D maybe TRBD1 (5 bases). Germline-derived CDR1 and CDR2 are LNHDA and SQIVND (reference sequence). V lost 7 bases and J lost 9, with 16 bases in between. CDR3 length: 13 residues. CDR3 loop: CASTMVGEPPQHF. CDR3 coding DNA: TGTGCCAGTACCATGGTGGGGGAGCCGCCCCAGCATTTT. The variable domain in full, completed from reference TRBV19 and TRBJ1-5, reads DGGITQSPKYLFRKEGQNVTLSCEQNLNHDAMYWYRQDPGQGLRLIYYSQIVNDFQKGDIAEGYSVSREKKESFPLTVTSAQKNPTAFYLCASTMVGEPPQHFGDGTRLSIL.

This CDR3 reads CASSPNRGTAWGNEQFF. The CDR3 bases are TGTGCCAGCAGCCCCAATCGCGGGACAGCGTGGGGCAATGAGCAGTTCTTC. The chain recombines TRBV7-6 with TRBJ2-1; TRBD1 might be the D (7 bases). The CDR3 is 17 residues long. Trimming removed 5 bases at V and 6 bases at J, with 23 bases between. CDR1 and CDR2 (germline): SGHVS, FNYEAQ.

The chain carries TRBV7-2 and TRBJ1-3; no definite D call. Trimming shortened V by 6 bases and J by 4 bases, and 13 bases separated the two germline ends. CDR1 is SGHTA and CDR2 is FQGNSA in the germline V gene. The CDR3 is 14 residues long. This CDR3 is CASRSSREGNTIYF. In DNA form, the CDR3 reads TGTGCCAGCAGGTCGAGTAGAGAGGGAAACACCATATATTTT.

The CDR3: CASRLKRESGELFF. CDR3 in DNA: TGTGCCAGCAGATTGAAAAGGGAGTCGGGGGAGCTGTTTTTT. The J gene is TRBJ2-2, the V gene TRBV7-9; a possible D gene is TRBD2 (5 bases). With 6 bases removed from V and 8 bases from J, the gap between germline ends came to 16 bases. CDR1 SEHNR and CDR2 FQNEAQ come from the germline V gene (reference sequence). This CDR3 has 14 residues. The full variable domain, in which reference TRBV7-9 and TRBJ2-2 provide the parts outside the CDR3, is DTGVSQNPRHKITKRGQNVTFRCDPISEHNRLYWYRQTLGQGPEFLTYFQNEAQLEKSRLLSDRFSAERPKGSFSTLEIQRTEQGDSAMYLCASRLKRESGELFFGEGSRLTVL.

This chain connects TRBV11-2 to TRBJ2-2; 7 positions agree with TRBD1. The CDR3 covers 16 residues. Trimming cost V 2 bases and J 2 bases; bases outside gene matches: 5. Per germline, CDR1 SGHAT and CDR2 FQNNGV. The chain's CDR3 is CASSLWGTANTGELFF. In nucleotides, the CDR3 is TGTGCCAGCAGCTTATGGGGGACAGCTAACACCGGGGAGCTGTTTTTT.

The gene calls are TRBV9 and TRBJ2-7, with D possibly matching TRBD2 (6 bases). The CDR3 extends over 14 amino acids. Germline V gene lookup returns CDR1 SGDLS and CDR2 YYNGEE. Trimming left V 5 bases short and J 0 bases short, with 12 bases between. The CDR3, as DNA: TGTGCCAGCAGTCGCCGGGGGTACTCCTACGAGCAGTACTTC. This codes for CASSRRGYSYEQYF.

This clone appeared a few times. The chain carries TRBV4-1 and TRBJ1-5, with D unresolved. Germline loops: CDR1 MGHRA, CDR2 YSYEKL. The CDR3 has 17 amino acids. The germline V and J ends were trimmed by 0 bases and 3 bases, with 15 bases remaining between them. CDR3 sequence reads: CASSQDWRPGSNQPQHF. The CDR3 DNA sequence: TGCGCCAGCAGCCAAGATTGGAGGCCAGGTTCCAATCAGCCCCAGCATTTT.

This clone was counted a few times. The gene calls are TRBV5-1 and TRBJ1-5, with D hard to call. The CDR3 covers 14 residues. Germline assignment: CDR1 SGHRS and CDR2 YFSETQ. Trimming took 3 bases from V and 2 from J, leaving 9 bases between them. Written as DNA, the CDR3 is TGCGCCAGCAGCTCGGGGTTTGGCAATCAGCCCCAGCATTTT. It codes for CASSSGFGNQPQHF.

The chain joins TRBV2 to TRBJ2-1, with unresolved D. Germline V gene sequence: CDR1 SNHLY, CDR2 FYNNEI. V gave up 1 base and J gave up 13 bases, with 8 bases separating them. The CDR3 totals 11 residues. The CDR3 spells CASSEEISQFF. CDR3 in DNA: TGTGCCAGCAGTGAAGAGATCAGTCAGTTCTTC.

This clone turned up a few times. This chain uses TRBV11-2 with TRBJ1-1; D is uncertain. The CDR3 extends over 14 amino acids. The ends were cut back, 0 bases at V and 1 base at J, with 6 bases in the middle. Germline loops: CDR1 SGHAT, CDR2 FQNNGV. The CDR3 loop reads CASSLDPTNTEAFF. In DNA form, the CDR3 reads TGTGCCAGCAGCTTAGACCCAACGAACACTGAAGCTTTCTTT. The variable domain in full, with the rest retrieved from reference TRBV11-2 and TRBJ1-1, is EAGVAQSPRYKIIEKRQSVAFWCNPISGHATLYWYQQILGQGPKLLIQFQNNGVVDDSQLPKDRFSAERLKGVDSTLKIQPAKLEDSAVYLCASSLDPTNTEAFFGQGTRLTVV.

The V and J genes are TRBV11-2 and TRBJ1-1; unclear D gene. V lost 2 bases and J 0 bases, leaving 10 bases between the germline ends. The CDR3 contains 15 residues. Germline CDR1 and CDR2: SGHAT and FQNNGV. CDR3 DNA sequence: TGTGCCAGCAGCTTATCGGGCGGCATGAACACTGAAGCTTTCTTT. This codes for CASSLSGGMNTEAFF. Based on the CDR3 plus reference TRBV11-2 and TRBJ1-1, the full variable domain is EAGVAQSPRYKIIEKRQSVAFWCNPISGHATLYWYQQILGQGPKLLIQFQNNGVVDDSQLPKDRFSAERLKGVDSTLKIQPAKLEDSAVYLCASSLSGGMNTEAFFGQGTRLTVV.

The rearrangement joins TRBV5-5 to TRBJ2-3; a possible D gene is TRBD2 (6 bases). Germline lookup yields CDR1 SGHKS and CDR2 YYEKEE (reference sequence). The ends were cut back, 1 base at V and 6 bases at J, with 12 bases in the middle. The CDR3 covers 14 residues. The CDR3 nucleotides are TGTGCCAGCAGCTTGTTCCAGCGGGCCGATACGCAGTATTTT. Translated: CASSLFQRADTQYF.

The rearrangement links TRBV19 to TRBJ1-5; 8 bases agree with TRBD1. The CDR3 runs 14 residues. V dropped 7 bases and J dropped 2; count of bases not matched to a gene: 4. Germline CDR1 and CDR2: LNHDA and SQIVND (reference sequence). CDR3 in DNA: TGTGCCAGTAAACCGGGACAGGGCAATCAGCCCCAGCATTTT. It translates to CASKPGQGNQPQHF.

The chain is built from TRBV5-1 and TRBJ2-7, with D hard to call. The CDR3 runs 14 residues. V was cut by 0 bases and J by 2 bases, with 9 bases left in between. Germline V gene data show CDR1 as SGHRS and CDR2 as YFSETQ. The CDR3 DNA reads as TGCGCCAGCAGCTTGGGTGTCAGTACCTACGAGCAGTACTTC. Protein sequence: CASSLGVSTYEQYF. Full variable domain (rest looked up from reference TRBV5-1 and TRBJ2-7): KAGVTQTPRYLIKTRGQQVTLSCSPISGHRSVSWYQQTPGQGLQFLFEYFSETQRNKGNFPGRFSGRQFSNSRSEMNVSTLELGDSALYLCASSLGVSTYEQYFGPGTRLTVT.

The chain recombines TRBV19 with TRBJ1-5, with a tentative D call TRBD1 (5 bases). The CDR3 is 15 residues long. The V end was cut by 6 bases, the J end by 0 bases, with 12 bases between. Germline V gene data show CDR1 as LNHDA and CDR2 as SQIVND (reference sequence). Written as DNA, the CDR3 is TGTGCCAGTAGGGAAGACCAGGGTAGCAATCAGCCCCAGCATTTT. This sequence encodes CASREDQGSNQPQHF.

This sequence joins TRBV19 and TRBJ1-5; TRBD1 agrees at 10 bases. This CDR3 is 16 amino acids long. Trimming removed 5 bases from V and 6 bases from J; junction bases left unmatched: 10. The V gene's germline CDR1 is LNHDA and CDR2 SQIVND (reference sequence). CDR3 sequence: CASSPLGTGAGQPQHF. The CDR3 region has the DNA TGTGCCAGTAGTCCCCTCGGGACAGGGGCGGGTCAGCCCCAGCATTTT.

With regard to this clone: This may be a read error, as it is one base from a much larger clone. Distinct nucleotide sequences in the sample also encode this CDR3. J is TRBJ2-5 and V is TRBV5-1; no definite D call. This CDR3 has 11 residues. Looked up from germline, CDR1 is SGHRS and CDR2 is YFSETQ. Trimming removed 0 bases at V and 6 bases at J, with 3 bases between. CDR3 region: CASSLEQTQYF. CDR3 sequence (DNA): TGCGCCAGCAGCTTGGAACAGACCCAGTACTTC.

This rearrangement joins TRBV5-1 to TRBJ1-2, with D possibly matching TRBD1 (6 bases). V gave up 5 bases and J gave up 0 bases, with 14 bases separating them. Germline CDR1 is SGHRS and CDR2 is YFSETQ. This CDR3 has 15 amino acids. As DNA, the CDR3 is TGCGCCAGCAGAGTGGACAGCCAACCTAACTATGGCTACACCTTC. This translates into CASRVDSQPNYGYTF.

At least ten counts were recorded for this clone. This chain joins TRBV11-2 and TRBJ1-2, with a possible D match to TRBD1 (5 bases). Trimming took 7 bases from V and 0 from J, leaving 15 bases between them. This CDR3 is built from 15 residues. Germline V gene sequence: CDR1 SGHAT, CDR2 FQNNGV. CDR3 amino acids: CASILILTANYGYTF. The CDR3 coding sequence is TGTGCCAGCATCCTAATTTTGACAGCTAACTATGGCTACACCTTC.